The 11 T cell receptor beta chains presented below share a single source sample, sequenced in a study of blood T cell repertoires in COVID-19 (TCRdb year 2020). Receptor amplification or capture employed the immunoSEQ multiplex PCR assay. The table comes from immuneACCESS by way of TCRdb, which keeps in-frame sequences with V and J called. Part of the clones is missing from these tables; in studies checked, under half for an unresolved V gene and the rest for unknown reasons. The table for this sample lists about 200,000 clones; approximately 80% of them were counted only once. Approximately 13% of the sample is held by the ten biggest clonotypes. Sequencing was carried out using peripheral blood. These receptors were taken from a human donor in a cohort sampled during active COVID-19.

This clone appeared once. V and J are TRBV10-3 and TRBJ2-1, with 7 positions matching TRBD2. With V trimmed by 8 bases and J by 7 bases, 8 bases remained unmatched. Germline-derived CDR1 and CDR2 are ENHRY and SYGVKD. This CDR3 is built from 13 residues. CDR3 bases: TGTGCCATCGGAGGCGGGAGCGTAAATGAGCAGTTCTTC. As protein: CAIGGGSVNEQFF.

This clone has a single count. The V and J genes are TRBV7-9 and TRBJ2-7; 7 nucleotides align to TRBD1. From germline, CDR1 is SEHNR and CDR2 FQNEAQ (reference sequence). V dropped 1 base and J dropped 3; count of bases not matched to a gene: 3. The CDR3 has 14 amino acids. In nucleotides, the CDR3 is TGTGCCAGCAGCTTAGGGGACAGATTCTACGAGCAGTACTTC. Translating gives CASSLGDRFYEQYF. The full variable domain, in which reference TRBV7-9 and TRBJ2-7 provide the parts outside the CDR3, is DTGVSQNPRHKITKRGQNVTFRCDPISEHNRLYWYRQTLGQGPEFLTYFQNEAQLEKSRLLSDRFSAERPKGSFSTLEIQRTEQGDSAMYLCASSLGDRFYEQYFGPGTRLTVT.

This clone was found a few times. V gene TRBV6-1 combines with J gene TRBJ1-6; TRBD1 agrees at 9 bases. There are 19 residues in the CDR3. The J segment lost 4 bases and the V segment lost 3 bases, leaving 13 bases of the junction unmatched. Germline assignment: CDR1 MNHNS and CDR2 SASEGT. CDR3 sequence (DNA): TGTGCCAGCAGTGAGGGGGACAGGGACGAAGTGGGATATAATTCACCCCTCCACTTT. It yields the protein CASSEGDRDEVGYNSPLHF.

The chain employs TRBV28 and TRBJ2-2, with 14 bases fitting TRBD2. The CDR3 length is 21 residues. Germline V gene sequence: CDR1 MDHEN, CDR2 SYDVKM. J was trimmed by 1 base and V by 6 bases; bases with no gene match: 16. The CDR3 sequence is CASSKPPGLAGVRWNTGELFF. The CDR3 bases are TGTGCCAGCAGCAAACCCCCGGGACTAGCGGGAGTAAGATGGAACACCGGGGAGCTGTTTTTT.

The chain joins TRBV7-6 to TRBJ2-7, with TRBD2 as a possible D gene (5 bases). Germline V gene sequence: CDR1 SGHVS, CDR2 FNYEAQ. The CDR3 has 14 residues. Trimming cost V 0 bases and J 2 bases, with 8 bases left between them. The CDR3 nucleotides read TGTGCCAGCAGCTTAGCCAGCGGAACCTACGAGCAGTACTTC. This gives the protein CASSLASGTYEQYF.

In the case of this clone: The limits of the CDR3 on the DNA are not certain, so only TCRdb's listed CDR3 is given. V and J are TRBV7-5 and TRBJ2-7; the table assigns TRBD2, which was not confirmed against the DNA. TRBV7-5 is tagged as a pseudogene. With termini counted, the CDR3 has 15 amino acids. CDR3: CVRSPWGSGTYEQYF.

CDR3 in amino acids: CASSTMDSPEAFF. The CDR3 nucleotides read TGTGCCAGCAGTACTATGGACAGCCCTGAAGCTTTCTTT. This chain connects TRBV2 to TRBJ1-1; D is possibly TRBD1 (6 bases). This CDR3 is 13 amino acids long. Germline lookup yields CDR1 SNHLY and CDR2 FYNNEI. The ends were cut back, 5 bases at V and 6 bases at J, with 13 bases in the middle.

The chain carries TRBV6-5 and TRBJ2-1; 10 bases line up with TRBD1. Trimming removed 6 bases from V and 6 bases from J; junction bases left unmatched: 8. Per germline, CDR1 MNHEY and CDR2 SVGAGI. The CDR3 is 15 residues long. The chain's CDR3 is CASSQDRGHINEQFF. The CDR3 nucleotides read TGTGCCAGCAGCCAAGACAGGGGGCATATCAATGAGCAGTTCTTC.

The V and J genes are TRBV18 and TRBJ2-1; 13 nucleotides agree with TRBD2. Germline V gives CDR1 KGHSH, CDR2 LQKENI. V lost 3 bases to trimming and J lost 12 bases; unmatched junction nucleotides: 8. The CDR3 runs to 15 residues. The CDR3 protein is CASSPFGLAGDGQFF. The CDR3 DNA sequence: TGTGCCAGCTCACCTTTCGGACTAGCGGGAGACGGGCAGTTCTTC.

The chain couples TRBV28 to TRBJ2-1, with 9 bases identical to TRBD2. The CDR3 sequence is 15 residues long. The germline gives CDR1 MDHEN, CDR2 SYDVKM. Trimming removed 5 bases from V and 2 bases from J; junction bases left unmatched: 4. CDR3 sequence: CASSPRLAAYNEQFF. The CDR3 nucleotides are TGTGCCAGCAGTCCCAGACTAGCGGCCTACAATGAGCAGTTCTTC.

V is TRBV19 and J is TRBJ2-1; possible D gene TRBD1, 5 bases. Germline CDR1 is LNHDA and CDR2 is SQIVND (reference sequence). This CDR3 comprises 17 residues. Trimming stripped 3 bases from V and 0 bases from J, with 15 bases between. This CDR3 is CASSMSRQWSSYNEQFF. The CDR3 DNA reads as TGTGCCAGTAGTATGTCCAGACAGTGGAGCTCCTACAATGAGCAGTTCTTC.